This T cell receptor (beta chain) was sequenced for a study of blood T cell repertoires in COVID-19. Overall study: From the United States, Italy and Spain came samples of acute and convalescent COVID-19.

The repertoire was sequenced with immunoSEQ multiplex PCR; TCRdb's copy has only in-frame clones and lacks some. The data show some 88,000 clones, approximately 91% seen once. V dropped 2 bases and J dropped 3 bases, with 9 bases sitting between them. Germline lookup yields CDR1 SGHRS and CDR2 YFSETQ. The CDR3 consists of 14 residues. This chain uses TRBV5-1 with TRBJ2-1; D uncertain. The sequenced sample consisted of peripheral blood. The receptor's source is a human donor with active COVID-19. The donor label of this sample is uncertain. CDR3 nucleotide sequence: TGCGCCAGCAGCTTCAGGTCCAGCTACAATGAGCAGTTCTTC. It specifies CASSFRSSYNEQFF.